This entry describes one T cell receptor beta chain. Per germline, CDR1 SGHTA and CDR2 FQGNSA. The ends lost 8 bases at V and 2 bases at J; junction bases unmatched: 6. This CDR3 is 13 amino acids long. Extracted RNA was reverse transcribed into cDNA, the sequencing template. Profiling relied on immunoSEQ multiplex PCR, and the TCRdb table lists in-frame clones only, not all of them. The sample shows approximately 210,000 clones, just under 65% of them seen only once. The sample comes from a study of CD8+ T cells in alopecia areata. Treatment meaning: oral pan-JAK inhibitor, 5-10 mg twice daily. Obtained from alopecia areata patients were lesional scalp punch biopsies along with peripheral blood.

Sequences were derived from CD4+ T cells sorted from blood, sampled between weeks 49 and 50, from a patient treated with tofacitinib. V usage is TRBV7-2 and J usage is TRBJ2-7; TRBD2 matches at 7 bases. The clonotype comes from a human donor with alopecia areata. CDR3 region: CASGSAGAYEQYF. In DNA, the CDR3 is TGTGCCAGCGGGAGCGCGGGGGCCTACGAGCAGTACTTC. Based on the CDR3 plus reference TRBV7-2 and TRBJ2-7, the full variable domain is GAGVSQSPSNKVTEKGKDVELRCDPISGHTALYWYRQSLGQGLEFLIYFQGNSAPDKSGLPSDRFSAERTGGSVSTLTIQRTQQEDSAVYLCASGSAGAYEQYFGPGTRLTVT.